This T cell receptor beta chain was found in a study of T cell responses to AZD1222 COVID-19 vaccine. The study's findings and limits: None of the repertoires were sampled until the peak T cell response had passed. Nearly half of unique spike-specific TCRs reportedly avoided B.1.351 and B.1.1.7 mutated regions. Mostly white British, mostly female donors; authors suggested clonal diversity may be underestimated. Mapped onto spike, vaccine-associated CD4 TCRs spanned it and were dominant at 160-218 and 743-854.

Germline CDR1 KGHSH, CDR2 LQKENI. Trimming cost V 6 bases and J 2 bases, with 22 bases left between them. The CDR3 is 17 amino acids. Measured with immunoSEQ multiplex PCR; TCRdb has only the in-frame clones, and not every one. The sample has 65,000 to 90,000 clones, nearly 90% seen once. This clone was counted a single time. Its antigen is unknown. The chain carries TRBV18 and TRBJ1-1; the D gene is possibly TRBD1 (5 bases). The receptor was derived from an adult who received the AZD1222 COVID-19 vaccine. The sample was peripheral blood, taken 28 days after the second AZD1222 dose. CDR3 residues: CASSSATGRFLNTEAFF. The CDR3 DNA reads as TGTGCCAGCTCCTCCGCCACGGGACGGTTCTTAAACACTGAAGCTTTCTTT.